Listed here are 29 T cell receptor beta chains from one sample, sequenced in a study of cytomegalovirus exposure and HLA in healthy donors. This PCR relied on a set of 60 Vbeta primers and 13 Jbeta primers. Sequenced by immunoSEQ multiplex PCR; TCRdb stores in-frame clones only, minus some. The sample has 45,000 to 60,000 clones, and its top ten clones hold less than 2.5%. Sequencing was carried out using PBMCs. Source of these receptors: a female donor in good health and CMV-seronegative.

The chain uses TRBV5-1 and TRBJ1-4, with TRBD1 matching 9 bases. Germline values: CDR1 SGHRS, CDR2 YFSETQ. The CDR3 contains 16 residues. V gave up 0 bases and J gave up 6 bases; unmatched junction bases: 6. The CDR3 DNA is TGCGCCAGCAGCTTGGGACGGACAGGGGACGATGAAAAACTGTTTTTT. Protein product: CASSLGRTGDDEKLFF.

This chain uses TRBV5-6 with TRBJ2-7; 9 positions agree with TRBD1. CDR1 is SGHDT, CDR2 YYEEEE, per germline. With V trimmed by 4 bases and J by 3 bases, 5 bases remained unmatched. The CDR3 has 14 residues. The CDR3 sequence: CASSGGQGRYEQYF. In nucleotides, the CDR3 is TGTGCCAGCAGCGGGGGACAGGGTCGCTACGAGCAGTACTTC.

The chain carries TRBV19 and TRBJ1-2; 7 bases align to TRBD1. CDR3 length equals 15 residues. The V segment lost 4 bases and the J segment 3 bases; nucleotides outside the gene matches: 8. Per germline, CDR1 LNHDA and CDR2 SQIVND (reference sequence). The CDR3: CASSTDRASHYGYTF. Here the CDR3 DNA reads TGTGCCAGTAGTACTGACAGGGCTTCCCACTATGGCTACACCTTC.

The chain couples TRBV19 to TRBJ2-7; 7 nucleotides align to TRBD2. With 1 base clipped from V and 0 bases from J, the junction kept 3 bases outside the gene matches. The CDR3 has 15 residues. The germline V gene has CDR1 LNHDA and CDR2 SQIVND (reference sequence). CDR3 DNA: TGTGCCAGTAGTATAGGAGCGGGGTTCTCCTACGAGCAGTACTTC. It translates to CASSIGAGFSYEQYF.

This sequence joins TRBV6-1 and TRBJ1-5, with D tentatively TRBD1 (6 bases). Deletions cut 0 bases from V and 9 bases from J, with 15 bases between. Germline V gene sequence: CDR1 MNHNS, CDR2 SASEGT. CDR3 length equals 15 residues. CDR3 nucleotides: TGTGCCAGCAGTGAAGCAGGGGGTAGATTTTTGCCCCAGCATTTT. Encoded protein: CASSEAGGRFLPQHF.

The V gene is TRBV5-1, the J gene TRBJ1-2, with 7 bases fitting TRBD1. V was pared by 4 bases and J by 14 bases, with 11 bases of the junction left unmatched. CDR1 is SGHRS, CDR2 YFSETQ, per germline. The CDR3 runs to 12 residues. The CDR3 coding sequence is TGCGCCAGCAGCGAGGGGACAGCCCTTATGACCTTC. It translates to CASSEGTALMTF.

The chain recombines TRBV9 with TRBJ1-4, with D perhaps TRBD1 (5 bases). This CDR3 region has 15 residues. Germline V gene lookup returns CDR1 SGDLS and CDR2 YYNGEE. Trimming shortened V by 0 bases and J by 2 bases, and 8 bases separated the two germline ends. The CDR3 region has the DNA TGTGCCAGCAGCGTAGATGGGGGGACTAATGAAAAACTGTTTTTT. Translated: CASSVDGGTNEKLFF.

The chain has TRBV6-5 and TRBJ2-7, with 7 bases matching TRBD2. CDR3 length equals 14 residues. Germline loops: CDR1 MNHEY, CDR2 SVGAGI. V was pared by 2 bases and J by 3 bases, with 4 bases of the junction left unmatched. CDR3 in amino acids: CASSYGRTSYEQYF. CDR3 in DNA: TGTGCCAGCAGTTACGGCAGGACTAGCTACGAGCAGTACTTC.

The genes are TRBV14 and TRBJ2-7; 7 bases match TRBD1. The CDR3 runs to 18 residues. Germline V gene data show CDR1 as SGHDN and CDR2 as FVKESK. V lost 2 bases to trimming and J lost 6 bases; unmatched junction nucleotides: 19. CDR3 region: CASSQRGGRQGGRFEQYF. CDR3 in DNA: TGTGCCAGCAGCCAAAGAGGGGGAAGACAGGGTGGACGATTCGAGCAGTACTTC.

CDR3 region: CASTKRGGRETGELFF. CDR3 nucleotides: TGCGCCAGCACTAAGCGGGGGGGCCGGGAGACCGGGGAGCTGTTTTTT. This chain joins TRBV4-3 and TRBJ2-2; 10 bases align to TRBD2. The CDR3 length is 16 residues. Germline V lookup: CDR1 LGHNA, CDR2 YSLEER. V was pared by 7 bases and J by 5 bases, with 10 bases of the junction left unmatched.

V and J are TRBV7-2 and TRBJ1-5, with D possibly matching TRBD1 (6 bases). Germline-derived CDR1 and CDR2 are SGHTA and FQGNSA. There are 13 residues in the CDR3. V shed 5 bases and J shed 4 bases, with 9 bases lying between them. The CDR3 loop is CASSTRGNQPQHF. The CDR3, as DNA: TGTGCCAGCAGCACGAGGGGGAATCAGCCCCAGCATTTT.

With regard to this clone: The junction does not match germline at one end; this may be a read error. V gene TRBV5-1 combines with J gene TRBJ2-5, with 8 positions matching TRBD2. Germline V gene data show CDR1 as SGHRS and CDR2 as YFSETQ. This CDR3 has 15 amino acids. CDR3 nucleotides: TGCGCCAGCAGCTTCGGACTAGCCGTGCAAGAGAACCAGTACTTC. Its protein product is CASSFGLAVQENQYF.

The chain combines TRBV10-3 with TRBJ1-5; tentative D call: TRBD1 (6 bases). CDR3 length equals 16 residues. From germline, CDR1 is ENHRY and CDR2 SYGVKD. The V gene lost 10 bases and the J gene lost 5 bases, with 24 bases spanning the gap. The CDR3 is CATATERGARDQPQHF. DNA of the CDR3: TGTGCCACCGCGACCGAGCGGGGGGCAAGGGATCAGCCCCAGCATTTT.

The chain joins TRBV5-4 to TRBJ1-1, with a tentative D call TRBD1 (5 bases). The CDR3 spans 15 residues. Germline V lookup: CDR1 SGHNT, CDR2 YYREEE (reference sequence). The V end was cut by 4 bases, the J end by 1 base, with 14 bases between. The CDR3 DNA is TGTGCCAGCAGCCCGGTGGGGCGGGGGAACACTGAAGCTTTCTTT. Amino acids: CASSPVGRGNTEAFF.

CDR3 protein: CATSRGHGGEDGYTF. DNA of the CDR3: TGTGCCACCAGCAGAGGTCACGGAGGAGAGGACGGCTACACCTTC. The chain recombines TRBV15 with TRBJ1-2, with D uncertain. The CDR3 is made up of 15 amino acids. Germline loops: CDR1 LNHNV, CDR2 YYDKDF (reference sequence). Trimming pared 1 base from V and 8 bases from J, leaving 17 bases between. Supplemented by reference TRBV15 and TRBJ1-2, the full variable domain reads DAMVIQNPRYQVTQFGKPVTLSCSQTLNHNVMYWYQQKSSQAPKLLFHYYDKDFNNEADTPDNFQSRRPNTSFCFLDIRSPGLGDTAMYLCATSRGHGGEDGYTFGSGTRLTVV.

The chain is built from TRBV27 and TRBJ1-2; 11 positions match TRBD1. V trimming: 4 bases; J trimming: 6 bases; junction bases outside the gene matches: 7. Germline V gene sequence: CDR1 MNHEY, CDR2 SMNVEV (reference sequence). CDR3 length: 15 amino acids. CDR3 loop: CASSSSGQGGNGYTF. Written as DNA, the CDR3 is TGTGCCAGCAGTTCCTCGGGACAGGGGGGCAATGGCTACACCTTC.

The chain recombines TRBV29-1 with TRBJ2-5; TRBD1 aligns across 9 bases. Germline CDR1 and CDR2: SQVTM and ANQGSEA. The CDR3 consists of 14 residues. V shed 7 bases, J shed 4 bases, and the junction held 10 bases outside the gene matches. The CDR3 region has the DNA TGCAGCGCCGAGGACAGGGGAGATGGAGAGACCCAGTACTTC. As protein: CSAEDRGDGETQYF.

The rearrangement links TRBV9 to TRBJ2-7; 8 bases agree with TRBD1. V dropped 5 bases and J dropped 9; count of bases not matched to a gene: 13. Germline V gene data show CDR1 as SGDLS and CDR2 as YYNGEE. This CDR3 has 14 amino acids. CDR3 protein: CASSPGGTGGRQYF. The DNA of the CDR3 is TGTGCCAGCAGTCCCGGCGGGACAGGTGGTCGGCAGTACTTC.

CDR3 in DNA: TGTGCCAGCAGGTCAACAGGGTCCAATCAGCCCCAGCATTTT. Protein: CASRSTGSNQPQHF. This chain uses TRBV6-5 with TRBJ1-5, with a weak D call TRBD1 (6 bases). The CDR3 contains 14 residues. Germline V gene data show CDR1 as MNHEY and CDR2 as SVGAGI. Trimming shortened V by 6 bases and J by 3 bases, and 12 bases separated the two germline ends.

This chain uses TRBV5-6 with TRBJ2-7; 7 bases fit TRBD1. CDR1 is SGHDT and CDR2 is YYEEEE in the germline V gene. The CDR3 loop spans 16 amino acids. V lost 1 base to trimming and J lost 5 bases; unmatched junction nucleotides: 12. The CDR3 region has the DNA TGTGCCAGCAGCTTGTCAACGGGACAGAGCCTCGACGAGCAGTACTTC. This gives the protein CASSLSTGQSLDEQYF.

The V and J genes are TRBV7-3 and TRBJ2-1, with 10 bases that match TRBD2. V shed 5 bases and J 3 bases; nucleotides not matched to a gene: 4. This CDR3 comprises 15 residues. Germline V gives CDR1 SGHTA, CDR2 FQGTGA. CDR3 region: CASSPGLADYNEQFF. The CDR3 DNA sequence: TGTGCCAGCAGCCCCGGACTAGCGGACTACAATGAGCAGTTCTTC.

This chain joins TRBV7-3 and TRBJ1-1; no clear D gene. Deletions cut 2 bases from V and 6 bases from J, with 13 bases between. The CDR3 is 14 residues long. Germline assignment: CDR1 SGHTA and CDR2 FQGTGA. The CDR3 DNA reads as TGTGCCAGCAGCTTAGAACCCGGGGTCGCTGAAGCTTTCTTT. Translated: CASSLEPGVAEAFF.

The V call is TRBV27, the J call TRBJ1-2; D uncertain. The V end lost 4 bases, the J end lost 7 bases, and 13 bases lay between the germline ends. Germline lookup yields CDR1 MNHEY and CDR2 SMNVEV (reference sequence). The CDR3 extends over 13 amino acids. Here the CDR3 DNA reads TGTGCCAGCAGTTCTCTGAGGTACCGTGGCTACACCTTC. Its translation: CASSSLRYRGYTF.

This sequence joins TRBV28 and TRBJ2-7; D is unresolved. Germline lookup yields CDR1 MDHEN and CDR2 SYDVKM. This CDR3 is 12 amino acids long. V was trimmed by 5 bases and J by 1 base, leaving 6 bases between them. CDR3 amino acids: CASSLLSYEQYF. The CDR3 DNA reads as TGTGCCAGCAGTCTACTTTCCTACGAGCAGTACTTC.

This rearrangement joins TRBV5-1 to TRBJ2-7, with 11 nucleotides matching TRBD1. This CDR3 has 14 amino acids. Germline CDR1 reads SGHRS; CDR2 reads YFSETQ. V was pared by 7 bases and J by 3 bases, with 6 bases of the junction left unmatched. CDR3 residues: CASGPGQGVYEQYF. The DNA for the CDR3 is TGCGCCAGCGGGCCGGGACAGGGGGTCTACGAGCAGTACTTC.

V and J are TRBV30 and TRBJ2-5; TRBD2 matches at 7 bases. This CDR3 is built from 16 residues. V lost 0 bases and J lost 1; bases outside the gene matches: 8. CDR1 is GTSNPN and CDR2 is SVGIG in the germline V gene (reference sequence). The CDR3 DNA follows: TGTGCCTGGAGTGTACTCTCGAGCGGGATCCAAGAGACCCAGTACTTC. Encoded protein: CAWSVLSSGIQETQYF.

The J gene is TRBJ2-7, the V gene TRBV18; TRBD1 agrees at 8 bases. The trim removed 5 bases at V and 5 bases at J, leaving 11 bases unmatched. The CDR3 totals 15 residues. Germline V gene sequence: CDR1 KGHSH, CDR2 LQKENI. CDR3 protein: CASSGRTGLPNEQYF. Here the CDR3 DNA reads TGTGCCAGCTCAGGGCGGACAGGGTTGCCGAACGAGCAGTACTTC.

This chain links TRBV19 with TRBJ1-1; possible D gene TRBD1, 6 bases. Germline loops: CDR1 LNHDA, CDR2 SQIVND (reference sequence). V shed 7 bases and J shed 2 bases, with 14 bases lying between them. This CDR3 comprises 14 residues. The CDR3 DNA is TGTGCCAGTACCGAGGGACATCGTAACACTGAAGCTTTCTTT. Residues: CASTEGHRNTEAFF. The variable domain in full, completed from reference TRBV19 and TRBJ1-1, reads DGGITQSPKYLFRKEGQNVTLSCEQNLNHDAMYWYRQDPGQGLRLIYYSQIVNDFQKGDIAEGYSVSREKKESFPLTVTSAQKNPTAFYLCASTEGHRNTEAFFGQGTRLTVV.

The chain uses TRBV7-9 and TRBJ1-5; D is ambiguous. This CDR3 has 15 residues. Trimming removed 8 bases from V and 2 bases from J, with 16 bases in between. CDR1 and CDR2 from the germline V gene are SEHNR and FQNEAQ (reference sequence). As DNA, the CDR3 is TGTGCCAGCGGACGTGAGGGCCTCGGCAATCAGCCCCAGCATTTT. Its translation is CASGREGLGNQPQHF.